This T cell receptor beta chain is drawn from a study of cytomegalovirus exposure and HLA in healthy donors. Study-level findings and limits: According to a later analysis, most TCR beta chains associated with CMV appeared HLA-restricted. Segments of the TCR beta V type were, in most cases, productive about 90% or about 30% of the time in an earlier analysis.

PCR involved 60 Vbeta and 13 Jbeta primers. Clones were sequenced by immunoSEQ multiplex PCR, and TCRdb holds only the in-frame ones, with some missing. This sample has about 190,000 clones; 80% to 85% occur once, and the top ten carry approximately 0.26%. Points on this clone: Its specificity is not known.

The sequenced sample was PBMCs. The source is a boy younger than 18 in good health and CMV-seronegative.

The CDR3 DNA sequence: TGTGCCAGCAGACCCCCAGGGGGCCAGCCCCAGCATTTT. This gives the protein CASRPPGGQPQHF. The V and J genes are TRBV6-5 and TRBJ1-5; 8 bases line up with TRBD1. Germline loops: CDR1 MNHEY, CDR2 SVGAGI. The CDR3 sequence is 13 residues long. With V trimmed by 6 bases and J by 7 bases, 5 bases remained unmatched.